This T cell receptor (beta chain) was observed in a study of T cell changes during pregnancy in multiple sclerosis. Repertoires were generated with immunoSEQ multiplex PCR, while TCRdb's copy carries only in-frame clones and drops some. Of about 56,000 clones listed, 89% are singletons. The TCR originated in a female donor with multiple sclerosis, enrolled in a pregnancy study. The source was peripheral blood, collected after pregnancy.

The DNA of the CDR3 is TGTGCCAGCAGCTTGGGAGTAGGAAGCTCCTATAATTCACCCCTCCACTTT. Amino acid sequence: CASSLGVGSSYNSPLHF. The chain recombines TRBV7-9 with TRBJ1-6; the D is unclear. V lost 3 bases, J lost 0 bases, and 12 bases lay in between. There are 17 residues in the CDR3. Germline CDR1 SEHNR, CDR2 FQNEAQ (reference sequence).